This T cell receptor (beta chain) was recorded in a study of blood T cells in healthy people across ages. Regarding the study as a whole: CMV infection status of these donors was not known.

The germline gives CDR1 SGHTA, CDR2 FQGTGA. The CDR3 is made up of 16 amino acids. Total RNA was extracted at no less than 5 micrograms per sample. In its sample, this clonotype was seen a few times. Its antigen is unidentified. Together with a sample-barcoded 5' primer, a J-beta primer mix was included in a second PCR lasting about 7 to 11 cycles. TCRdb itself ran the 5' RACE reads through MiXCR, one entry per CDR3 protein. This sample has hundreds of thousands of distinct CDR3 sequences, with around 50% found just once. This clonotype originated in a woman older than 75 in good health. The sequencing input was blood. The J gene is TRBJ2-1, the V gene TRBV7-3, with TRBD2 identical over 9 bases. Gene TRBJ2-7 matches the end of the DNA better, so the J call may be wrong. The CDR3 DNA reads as TGTGCCAGCAGCTTCTCAGCGGGGGGCTACCACAATGAGCAGTACTTC. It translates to CASSFSAGGYHNEQYF.